Below are 22 T cell receptor beta chains sequenced from a single sample in a study of a mutant IDH1 vaccine in newly diagnosed glioma. The antigens of these receptors remain unknown. Method: immunoSEQ multiplex PCR; TCRdb's copy keeps in-frame clones and lacks some. Of approximately 56,000 clones in the sample, approximately 75% were seen once. Time point given: week 47, end of study. Each dose delivered 300 ug of mutant IDH1 20-mer peptide subcutaneously with imiquimod. The sample in question was PBMCs, obtained from a glioma patient whose treatment included an IDH1 peptide vaccine. The receptor set was obtained from a man over 45 with glioma.

The V gene is TRBV6-5, the J gene TRBJ2-3; the match to TRBD1 covers 8 bases. CDR3 length: 12 residues. CDR1 MNHEY and CDR2 SVGAGI come from the germline V gene. Losses at the gene ends were 6 bases for V and 5 bases for J; bases not matched to a gene: 1. The CDR3, as DNA: TGTGCCAGCAGGGACAGGGAAGATACGCAGTATTTT. Protein: CASRDREDTQYF.

The chain combines TRBV28 with TRBJ2-5; no definite D call. V lost 5 bases to trimming and J lost 0 bases, with 4 bases between them. This CDR3 comprises 12 residues. Germline CDR1 is MDHEN and CDR2 is SYDVKM. Here the CDR3 reads CASSPYQETQYF. The CDR3 nucleotides read TGTGCCAGCAGTCCCTACCAAGAGACCCAGTACTTC.

The chain links TRBV30 to TRBJ1-1; D unresolved. The CDR3 extends over 13 amino acids. Germline V gene sequence: CDR1 GTSNPN, CDR2 SVGIG (reference sequence). V was shortened by 1 base and J by 4 bases, with 10 bases between the two germline ends. The CDR3 region is CAWSARIGTEAFF. The CDR3 DNA sequence: TGTGCCTGGAGTGCTAGGATAGGCACTGAAGCTTTCTTT.

In this sample, this clone turned up a few times. The chain joins TRBV11-2 to TRBJ2-1; tentatively, D is TRBD1 or TRBD2 (5 bases each). Germline V gene sequence: CDR1 SGHAT, CDR2 FQNNGV. Trimming removed 1 base from V and 10 bases from J, with 14 bases in between. The length of the CDR3 is 14 residues. CDR3 DNA sequence: TGTGCCAGCAGCTTAGGAGGGGCTCCCCAAGAGCAGTTCTTC. Protein product: CASSLGGAPQEQFF.

V usage is TRBV7-2 and J usage is TRBJ2-7; perhaps D is TRBD1 or TRBD2 (5 bases each). The CDR3 runs to 14 residues. Germline loops: CDR1 SGHTA, CDR2 FQGNSA. Trimming shortened V by 1 base and J by 5 bases, and 12 bases separated the two germline ends. The CDR3 DNA reads as TGTGCCAGCAGCTTAGTTCCAGGGAGCCACGAGCAGTACTTC. Protein product: CASSLVPGSHEQYF.

The chain is built from TRBV27 and TRBJ1-4, with 8 bases fitting TRBD1. Trimming cost V 5 bases and J 5 bases; bases outside gene matches: 4. CDR1 and CDR2 from the germline V gene are MNHEY and SMNVEV (reference sequence). CDR3 length equals 14 residues. This CDR3 is CASSPRQGNEKLFF. The CDR3 coding sequence is TGTGCCAGCAGTCCGCGACAGGGGAATGAAAAACTGTTTTTT.

There are a few counts of this clone. This chain uses TRBV15 with TRBJ1-1; TRBD1 matches at 7 bases. Germline CDR1 LNHNV, CDR2 YYDKDF (reference sequence). The length of the CDR3 is 15 residues. The ends lost 5 bases at V and 5 bases at J; junction bases unmatched: 11. This chain's CDR3 is CATSDRQGALTEAFF. The CDR3 nucleotides are TGTGCCACCAGCGACCGACAGGGAGCTTTGACTGAAGCTTTCTTT.

This clone was seen a single time. This chain connects TRBV27 to TRBJ2-7; the D is unclear. This CDR3 is 13 amino acids long. Between the trimmed V and J ends, which lost 8 bases and 2 bases, there was a span of 13 bases. Germline CDR1 and CDR2: MNHEY and SMNVEV (reference sequence). CDR3 loop: CASGNAVPYEQYF. For the CDR3, the DNA is TGTGCCAGCGGAAACGCGGTCCCCTACGAGCAGTACTTC.

The chain links TRBV19 to TRBJ1-4; weak D call: TRBD1 (6 bases). From germline, CDR1 is LNHDA and CDR2 SQIVND (reference sequence). This CDR3 is 15 amino acids long. Trimming shortened V by 3 bases and J by 4 bases, and 12 bases separated the two germline ends. The CDR3 DNA sequence: TGTGCCAGTAGTATCCAACAGGGCGATAATGAAAAACTGTTTTTT. Protein product: CASSIQQGDNEKLFF.

The chain has TRBV18 and TRBJ2-5; 8 bases align to TRBD1. The ends lost 3 bases at V and 1 base at J; junction bases unmatched: 7. Per the germline V gene, CDR1 is KGHSH and CDR2 is LQKENI. This CDR3 has 16 amino acids. CDR3 coding DNA: TGTGCCAGCTCACCGGGAAGGACAGGGACCCAAGAGACCCAGTACTTC. Translating it yields CASSPGRTGTQETQYF. Based on the CDR3 plus reference TRBV18 and TRBJ2-5, the full variable domain is NAGVMQNPRHLVRRRGQEARLRCSPMKGHSHVYWYRQLPEEGLKFMVYLQKENIIDESGMPKERFSAEFPKEGPSILRIQQVVRGDSAAYFCASSPGRTGTQETQYFGPGTRLLVL.

For the CDR3, the DNA is TGTGCCAGCAGCCAAGAACCCCTTATGAACACTGAAGCTTTCTTT. Residues: CASSQEPLMNTEAFF. The V and J genes are TRBV4-2 and TRBJ1-1; D remains ambiguous. Germline assignment: CDR1 LGHNA and CDR2 YNFKEQ. The CDR3 extends over 15 amino acids. The germline V and J ends were trimmed by 0 bases and 0 bases, with 8 bases remaining between them.

The chain joins TRBV2 to TRBJ2-2, with a tentative D call TRBD1 (6 bases). Trimming took 4 bases from V and 5 from J, leaving 11 bases between them. The CDR3 loop spans 14 amino acids. Germline-derived CDR1 and CDR2 are SNHLY and FYNNEI. CDR3 DNA: TGTGCCAGCAGTGGTGGACAGCGGACCGGGGAGCTGTTTTTT. Protein product: CASSGGQRTGELFF.

This clone has a handful of counts. V usage is TRBV20-1 and J usage is TRBJ2-1, with D hard to call. Per the germline V gene, CDR1 is DFQATT and CDR2 is SNEGSKA (reference sequence). Trimming pared 6 bases from V and 10 bases from J, leaving 13 bases between. This CDR3 contains 11 residues. The CDR3 loop reads CSAARLREQFF. The CDR3 DNA follows: TGCAGTGCCGCTCGACTCAGGGAGCAGTTCTTC.

The chain joins TRBV19 to TRBJ1-5; TRBD1 might be the D (6 bases). Germline CDR1 LNHDA, CDR2 SQIVND (reference sequence). This CDR3 has 17 residues. Trimming removed 7 bases from V and 2 bases from J, with 21 bases in between. The CDR3 is CASNPTGPGSGNQPQHF. In DNA, the CDR3 is TGTGCCAGTAACCCGACAGGACCTGGATCGGGCAATCAGCCCCAGCATTTT.

This clone has more than one count but fewer than ten. This chain links TRBV7-2 with TRBJ2-2; 8 bases align to TRBD2. V was pared by 5 bases and J by 0 bases, with 8 bases of the junction left unmatched. CDR3 length: 17 amino acids. Germline CDR1 and CDR2: SGHTA and FQGNSA. Here the CDR3 reads CASSPFPGGPNTGELFF. The CDR3 region has the DNA TGTGCCAGCAGCCCCTTTCCGGGGGGGCCGAACACCGGGGAGCTGTTTTTT.

The chain carries TRBV7-2 and TRBJ1-3, with 8 bases lining up with TRBD1. Losses at the gene ends were 3 bases for V and 3 bases for J; bases not matched to a gene: 4. Germline V gene data show CDR1 as SGHTA and CDR2 as FQGNSA. CDR3 length: 15 amino acids. CDR3 residues: CASSFRTGRGNTIYF. CDR3 nucleotides: TGTGCCAGCAGCTTCAGGACAGGGCGTGGAAACACCATATATTTT.

This clone was counted only a few times. The chain is built from TRBV6-1 and TRBJ2-7, with D possibly TRBD1 on 8 matching bases. Looked up from germline, CDR1 is MNHNS and CDR2 is SASEGT. This CDR3 has 13 residues. The V and J ends lost 6 bases and 1 base respectively, with 10 bases between them. The CDR3 sequence is CASRQGGSYEQYF. CDR3 sequence (DNA): TGTGCCAGCAGACAGGGGGGGTCCTACGAGCAGTACTTC.

V gene TRBV9 combines with J gene TRBJ2-4, with 7 bases that match TRBD1. The CDR3 totals 14 residues. The germline V gene has CDR1 SGDLS and CDR2 YYNGEE. J gave up 5 bases and V 4 bases, and 6 bases lay outside the gene matches. The CDR3 coding sequence is TGTGCCAGCAGCCCCGGGACAGCTGAAAACATTCAGTACTTC. Translated, it gives CASSPGTAENIQYF.

This clone has more than one count but fewer than ten. The rearrangement links TRBV30 to TRBJ1-3; no definite D call. CDR1 is GTSNPN and CDR2 is SVGIG in the germline V gene (reference sequence). Between the trimmed V and J ends, which lost 4 bases and 0 bases, there was a span of 7 bases. The CDR3 totals 13 residues. The CDR3 sequence: CAWTELSGNTIYF. The DNA of the CDR3 is TGTGCCTGGACAGAGCTCTCTGGAAACACCATATATTTT.

V usage is TRBV9 and J usage is TRBJ1-1, with TRBD1 matching over 9 bases. This CDR3 spans 16 amino acids. J was trimmed by 0 bases and V by 0 bases; bases with no gene match: 3. Germline CDR1 SGDLS, CDR2 YYNGEE. This chain's CDR3 is CASSVEDRGMNTEAFF. CDR3 coding DNA: TGTGCCAGCAGCGTAGAAGACAGGGGGATGAACACTGAAGCTTTCTTT.

This clone was detected a few times. DNA for the CDR3: TGTGCCAGCAGTGAAATCGGACTTCCCTACGAGCAGTACTTC. The encoded protein is CASSEIGLPYEQYF. This chain joins TRBV25-1 and TRBJ2-7; D may be TRBD2 (5 bases). Trimming took 2 bases from V and 2 from J, leaving 10 bases between them. The CDR3 runs to 14 residues. CDR1 is MGHDK and CDR2 is SYGVNS in the germline V gene.

The V and J genes are TRBV5-4 and TRBJ1-2; D is uncertain. Trimming removed 0 bases at V and 4 bases at J, with 7 bases between. CDR1 SGHNT and CDR2 YYREEE come from the germline V gene (reference sequence). The CDR3 is 13 amino acids. Here the CDR3 reads CASSLGGIYGYTF. The CDR3 DNA reads TGTGCCAGCAGCTTGGGTGGAATCTATGGCTACACCTTC. The complete variable domain, with remaining parts taken from reference TRBV5-4 and TRBJ1-2, reads ETGVTQSPTHLIKTRGQQVTLRCSSQSGHNTVSWYQQALGQGPQFIFQYYREEENGRGNFPPRFSGLQFPNYSSELNVNALELDDSALYLCASSLGGIYGYTFGSGTRLTVV.